Judged by abundance, the clone carrying this T cell receptor (beta chain) is large. Per germline, CDR1 LGHNA and CDR2 YSLEER. The CDR3 has 14 amino acids. V was shortened by 0 bases and J by 9 bases, with 12 bases between the two germline ends. The data belong to a study of patients and donors after allogeneic stem cell transplantation. TCRdb itself ran the RT-PCR reads through MiXCR, one entry per CDR3 protein. The top ten hold approximately 27% of the sample, which has hundreds of distinct CDR3 sequences, about 1.9% seen once. The receptor was derived from a human donor who was either an allogeneic HSCT recipient or a stem cell or donor lymphocyte infusion donor (not recorded which). It is not recorded whose cells these are; they may come from a transplant donor. Specimen: blood, either unsorted or a sorted T cell fraction (not recorded which). The V call is TRBV4-3, the J call TRBJ2-1, with a tentative D call TRBD2 (6 bases). The CDR3 spells CASSQETGGTEQFF. The CDR3 DNA reads as TGCGCCAGCAGCCAAGAAACAGGAGGGACTGAGCAGTTCTTC.